The present entry profiles one T cell receptor (beta chain) with its context. This sample is drawn from a study of blood T cell repertoires in COVID-19. The wider study: Sample material is recorded as cDNA or gDNA derived from T cells, B-cell-depleted T cells, or PBMCs.

V was shortened by 6 bases and J by 5 bases, with 10 bases between the two germline ends. The CDR3 consists of 13 residues. The repertoire was sequenced with immunoSEQ multiplex PCR; TCRdb's copy has only in-frame clones and lacks some. This sample has roughly 670,000 clones, with about nine tenths found just once. The chain links TRBV12-3 or TRBV12-4 to TRBJ2-2; perhaps TRBD1 as D (6 bases). This receptor was taken from a woman in her late teens or twenties with acute or convalescent COVID-19. The sequenced sample was peripheral blood. CDR3 loop: CASRPQGTGELFF. CDR3 DNA: TGTGCCAGCAGGCCTCAGGGGACCGGGGAGCTGTTTTTT.